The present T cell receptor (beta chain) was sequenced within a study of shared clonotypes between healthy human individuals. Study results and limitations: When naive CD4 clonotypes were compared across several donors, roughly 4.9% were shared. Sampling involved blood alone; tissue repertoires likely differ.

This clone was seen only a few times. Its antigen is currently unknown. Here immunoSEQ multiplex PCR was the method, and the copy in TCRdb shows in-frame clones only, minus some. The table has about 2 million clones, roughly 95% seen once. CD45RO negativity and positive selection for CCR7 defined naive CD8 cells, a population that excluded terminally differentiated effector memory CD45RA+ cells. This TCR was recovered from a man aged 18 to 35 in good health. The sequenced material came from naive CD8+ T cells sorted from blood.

The CDR3 DNA is TGTGCCAGCAGCTCCTGGGACAGATCACTCTATGGCTACACCTTC. Amino acid sequence: CASSSWDRSLYGYTF. This rearrangement joins TRBV5-4 to TRBJ1-2, with TRBD1 matching 7 bases. Germline trimming cut 3 bases from V and 4 bases from J; bases unmatched to any gene: 9. The CDR3 spans 15 residues. Germline V gives CDR1 SGHNT, CDR2 YYREEE (reference sequence).